This entry lists 5 T cell receptor beta chains sequenced from one sample in a study of T cell repertoires in cytomegalovirus infection. TCRdb fed the reads into MiXCR, producing one record per CDR3 protein. This table has about 530,000 distinct CDR3 sequences, about 30% appearing once. The sample taken for sequencing was PBMCs. The receptor source for this set is a human donor in good health (CMV status not recorded). Some clones in this sample may be carry-over from other donors' samples.

This clonotype has only a few counts. This chain joins TRBV7-8 and TRBJ2-5, with 11 bases lining up with TRBD2. Looked up from germline, CDR1 is SGHVS and CDR2 is FQNEAQ. The V segment lost 1 base and the J segment 4 bases; nucleotides outside the gene matches: 5. The CDR3 runs to 16 residues. CDR3 loop: CASSLELAGVIETQYF. In DNA form, the CDR3 reads TGTGCCAGCAGCTTAGAACTAGCGGGAGTTATAGAGACCCAGTACTTC.

As to this clonotype: This may come from a read error, since a much larger clone is one base off. The chain employs TRBV6-2 or TRBV6-3 and TRBJ2-7, with 15 bases aligning to TRBD2. Per the germline V gene, CDR1 is MNHEY and CDR2 is SVGEGT. J gave up 3 bases and V 6 bases, and 3 bases lay outside the gene matches. The CDR3 is 15 amino acids. CDR3 sequence: CASSWGLAGGYEQYF. The DNA of the CDR3 is TGTGCCAGCAGCTGGGGACTAGCGGGAGGCTACGAGCAGTACTTC.

This clonotype has only a few counts. The chain employs TRBV6-2 or TRBV6-3 and TRBJ2-7; possibly TRBD1 for D (5 bases). This CDR3 has 15 residues. V was trimmed by 6 bases and J by 3 bases, leaving 18 bases between them. CDR1 and CDR2 (germline): MNHEY, SVGEGT. The CDR3 nucleotides are TGTGCCAGCAGCCGGACATCCTCCGGTCACTACGAGCAGTACGTC. Encoded protein: CASSRTSSGHYEQYV.

The chain recombines TRBV2 with TRBJ1-1, with TRBD1 matching over 8 bases. The junction had 5 bases not matched to a gene; V was cut back by 0 bases and J by 2 bases. Germline V lookup: CDR1 SNHLY, CDR2 FYNNEI. This CDR3 spans 16 amino acids. The CDR3 sequence is CASSEALTGANTEAFF. In DNA, the CDR3 is TGTGCCAGCAGTGAAGCCCTGACAGGGGCTAACACTGAAGCTTTCTTT. The full variable domain, rest sourced from reference TRBV2 and TRBJ1-1, is EPEVTQTPSHQVTQMGQEVILRCVPISNHLYFYWYRQILGQKVEFLVSFYNNEISEKSEIFDDQFSVERPDGSNFTLKIRSTKLEDSAMYFCASSEALTGANTEAFFGQGTRLTVV.

This clonotype appeared a few times. The genes are TRBV6-1 and TRBJ2-2, with 7 bases identical to TRBD2. CDR3 length: 17 amino acids. The ends lost 5 bases at V and 1 base at J; junction bases unmatched: 10. CDR1 is MNHNS and CDR2 is SASEGT in the germline V gene. CDR3 in DNA: TGTGCCAGCAGTCAACCGCGGGCGGGGGTGAACACCGGGGAGCTGTTTTTT. Translating it yields CASSQPRAGVNTGELFF.